The next 15 T cell receptor beta chains were all read from a single sample in a study of blood T cell repertoires in COVID-19. Method: immunoSEQ multiplex PCR; TCRdb's copy keeps in-frame clones and lacks some. The sample shows some 230,000 clones, 84% of them seen only once. The material sequenced was peripheral blood. The receptors originated from a woman in her 30s who had recovered from COVID-19.

This chain uses TRBV27 with TRBJ2-3; 8 bases are a match to TRBD2. CDR1 is MNHEY and CDR2 is SMNVEV in the germline V gene (reference sequence). This CDR3 comprises 15 residues. The trim removed 5 bases at V and 3 bases at J, leaving 7 bases unmatched. CDR3: CASSGRREGTDTQYF. CDR3 nucleotide sequence: TGTGCCAGCAGTGGGCGACGGGAGGGTACAGATACGCAGTATTTT.

The gene calls are TRBV10-1 and TRBJ2-3, with TRBD2 matching 8 bases. V lost 6 bases and J lost 5; bases outside the gene matches: 7. From germline, CDR1 is WNHNN and CDR2 SYGVQD (reference sequence). The CDR3 length is 14 residues. The CDR3 region is CASSPRAGEDTQYF. CDR3 DNA sequence: TGCGCCAGCAGCCCCCGAGCGGGAGAAGATACGCAGTATTTT.

This clone was seen at least ten times. The gene calls are TRBV6-7 and TRBJ2-7, with D perhaps TRBD2 (6 bases). TRBV6-7 is an ORF for which the function is uncertain. The V end lost 2 bases, the J end lost 3 bases, and 20 bases lay between the germline ends. The CDR3 covers 17 residues. Written as DNA, the CDR3 is TGTGCCAGCAGTTACCCCTCCGCGGGGCACCGGGACTACGAGCAGTACTTC. It codes for CASSYPSAGHRDYEQYF.

This clone was recorded a few times. V and J are TRBV5-4 and TRBJ1-1; D remains unclear. Trimming took 5 bases from V and 1 from J, leaving 9 bases between them. Germline loops: CDR1 SGHNT, CDR2 YYREEE (reference sequence). This CDR3 contains 13 residues. The CDR3 coding sequence is TGTGCCAGCAGTGGTGGCGGGAACACTGAAGCTTTCTTT. This sequence encodes CASSGGGNTEAFF.

The chain employs TRBV29-1 and TRBJ2-6, with D possibly being TRBD2 (5 bases). V gave up 4 bases and J gave up 1 base, with 8 bases separating them. CDR1 SQVTM and CDR2 ANQGSEA come from the germline V gene. CDR3 length: 14 amino acids. The CDR3 coding sequence is TGCAGCGTTGGTACTAGTTCTGGGGCCAACGTCCTGACTTTC. Residues: CSVGTSSGANVLTF.

The genes are TRBV6-5 and TRBJ2-2, with TRBD1 as a possible D gene (6 bases). CDR1 MNHEY and CDR2 SVGAGI come from the germline V gene. The CDR3 covers 13 residues. Trimming stripped 6 bases from V and 5 bases from J, with 10 bases between. The CDR3: CASRPGTTGELFF. As DNA, the CDR3 is TGTGCCAGCAGGCCCGGGACAACCGGGGAGCTGTTTTTT.

This clone has more than one count but fewer than ten. CDR3 protein: CASSHSAQPNTIYF. In nucleotides, the CDR3 is TGTGCCAGCAGCCACTCAGCACAGCCAAACACCATATATTTT. J is TRBJ1-3 and V is TRBV7-9; D gene ambiguous. Trimming stripped 5 bases from V and 6 bases from J, with 14 bases between. This CDR3 contains 14 residues. The germline V gene has CDR1 SEHNR and CDR2 FQNEAQ (reference sequence).

This clone was seen more than once but under ten times. The genes are TRBV5-1 and TRBJ2-1; D is ambiguous. V gave up 1 base and J gave up 3 bases, with 11 bases separating them. The CDR3 is 15 residues long. Germline V CDR1 and CDR2: SGHRS, YFSETQ. CDR3 sequence (DNA): TGCGCCAGCAGCTTGTCGGAGTGGATCTACAATGAGCAGTTCTTC. This codes for CASSLSEWIYNEQFF.

In nucleotides, the CDR3 is TGTGCCAGCAGCCGGACTAGCGGGAGGGCCTCCGGGGAGCTGTTTTTT. This gives the protein CASSRTSGRASGELFF. The V call is TRBV5-4, the J call TRBJ2-2, with 15 bases aligning to TRBD2. The junction had 4 bases not matched to a gene; V was cut back by 4 bases and J by 6 bases. The CDR3 covers 16 residues. Germline CDR1 reads SGHNT; CDR2 reads YYREEE (reference sequence).

The rearrangement joins TRBV5-1 to TRBJ2-1; 8 nucleotides line up with TRBD2. Germline trimming cut 0 bases from V and 9 bases from J; bases unmatched to any gene: 8. Per germline, CDR1 SGHRS and CDR2 YFSETQ. The CDR3 has 15 amino acids. The CDR3 DNA follows: TGCGCCAGCAGCTTGGAGGGACTAGAGTCGACTGAGCAGTTCTTC. It codes for CASSLEGLESTEQFF.

The chain has TRBV18 and TRBJ2-5, with 8 bases matching TRBD1. There are 15 residues in the CDR3. Germline V gene data show CDR1 as KGHSH and CDR2 as LQKENI. V was clipped by 3 bases and J by 3 bases; unmatched bases: 6. The CDR3 reads CASSPQQGDEETQYF. CDR3 nucleotide sequence: TGTGCCAGCTCACCGCAACAGGGGGATGAAGAGACCCAGTACTTC.

V is TRBV19 and J is TRBJ2-2; D perhaps matches TRBD2 (5 bases). Deletions cut 4 bases from V and 0 bases from J, with 9 bases between. Germline V gene data show CDR1 as LNHDA and CDR2 as SQIVND (reference sequence). The CDR3 runs 15 residues. CDR3 sequence: CASSRRLPNTGELFF. In nucleotides, the CDR3 is TGTGCCAGTAGTAGGAGGCTCCCGAACACCGGGGAGCTGTTTTTT.

The chain carries TRBV6-1 and TRBJ1-1; D perhaps matches TRBD1 (5 bases). CDR3 length equals 15 residues. Per the germline V gene, CDR1 is MNHNS and CDR2 is SASEGT. The V end was cut by 3 bases, the J end by 8 bases, with 19 bases between. The CDR3 region has the DNA TGTGCCAGCAGTGACGTGGGGACTTCCTCGAGCGAAGCTTTCTTT. It is translated as CASSDVGTSSSEAFF.

There are a few counts of this clone. This chain uses TRBV7-3 with TRBJ2-3; 7 nucleotides align to TRBD2. V dropped 4 bases and J dropped 5; count of bases not matched to a gene: 3. The CDR3 is made up of 13 amino acids. Germline values: CDR1 SGHTA, CDR2 FQGTGA. The CDR3 here is CASSWPGGDTQYF. The CDR3 DNA is TGTGCCAGCAGCTGGCCGGGAGGAGATACGCAGTATTTT.

The CDR3 coding sequence is TGTGCCACCAGCAGAGATATTACAAGCACAGATACGCAGTATTTT. It codes for CATSRDITSTDTQYF. This chain links TRBV15 with TRBJ2-3; no definite D call. Between the trimmed V and J ends, which lost 0 bases and 0 bases, there was a span of 7 bases. CDR3 length: 15 residues. In germline, CDR1 is LNHNV, CDR2 YYDKDF (reference sequence). The variable domain in full, completed from reference TRBV15 and TRBJ2-3, reads DAMVIQNPRYQVTQFGKPVTLSCSQTLNHNVMYWYQQKSSQAPKLLFHYYDKDFNNEADTPDNFQSRRPNTSFCFLDIRSPGLGDTAMYLCATSRDITSTDTQYFGPGTRLTVL.